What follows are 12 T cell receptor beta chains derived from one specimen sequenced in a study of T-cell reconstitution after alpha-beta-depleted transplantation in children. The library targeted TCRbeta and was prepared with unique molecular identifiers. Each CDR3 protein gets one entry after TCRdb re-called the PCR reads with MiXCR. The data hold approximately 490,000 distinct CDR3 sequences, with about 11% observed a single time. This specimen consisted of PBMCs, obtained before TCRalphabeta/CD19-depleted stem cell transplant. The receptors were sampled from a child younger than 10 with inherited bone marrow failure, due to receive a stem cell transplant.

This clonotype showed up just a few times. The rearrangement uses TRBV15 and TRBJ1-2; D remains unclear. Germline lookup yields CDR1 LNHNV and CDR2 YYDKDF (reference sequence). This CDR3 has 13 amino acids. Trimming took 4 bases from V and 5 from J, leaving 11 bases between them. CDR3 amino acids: CATSNVAGYGYTF. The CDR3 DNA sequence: TGTGCCACCAGCAATGTCGCAGGTTATGGCTACACCTTC.

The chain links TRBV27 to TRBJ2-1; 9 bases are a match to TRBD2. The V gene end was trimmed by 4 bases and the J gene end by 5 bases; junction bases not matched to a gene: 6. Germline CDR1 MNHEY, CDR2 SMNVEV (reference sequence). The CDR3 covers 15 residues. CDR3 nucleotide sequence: TGTGCCAGCAGTTCGGCACTAGCGGGCCACAATGAGCAGTTCTTC. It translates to CASSSALAGHNEQFF.

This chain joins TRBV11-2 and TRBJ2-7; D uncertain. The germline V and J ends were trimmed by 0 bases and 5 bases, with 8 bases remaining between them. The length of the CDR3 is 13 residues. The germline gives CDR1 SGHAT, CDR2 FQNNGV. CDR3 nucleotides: TGTGCCAGCAGCTTAGATCAGTTCGACGAGCAGTACTTC. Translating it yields CASSLDQFDEQYF.

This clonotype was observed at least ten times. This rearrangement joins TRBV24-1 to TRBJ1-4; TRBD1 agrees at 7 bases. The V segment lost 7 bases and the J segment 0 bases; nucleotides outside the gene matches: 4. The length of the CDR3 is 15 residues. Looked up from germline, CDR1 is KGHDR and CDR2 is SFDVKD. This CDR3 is CATRRTGATNEKLFF. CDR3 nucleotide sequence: TGTGCCACCAGACGGACAGGTGCAACTAATGAAAAACTGTTTTTT.

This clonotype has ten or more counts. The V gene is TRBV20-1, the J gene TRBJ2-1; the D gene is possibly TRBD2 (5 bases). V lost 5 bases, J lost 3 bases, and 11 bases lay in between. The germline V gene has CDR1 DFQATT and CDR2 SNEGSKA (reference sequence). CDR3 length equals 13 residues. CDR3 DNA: TGCAGTGCTTCATGGGAGTACTACAATGAGCAGTTCTTC. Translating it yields CSASWEYYNEQFF.

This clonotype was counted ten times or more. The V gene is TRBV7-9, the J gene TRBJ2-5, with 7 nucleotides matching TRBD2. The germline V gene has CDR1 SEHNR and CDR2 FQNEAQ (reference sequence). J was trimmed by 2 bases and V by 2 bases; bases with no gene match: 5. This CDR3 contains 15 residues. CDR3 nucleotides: TGTGCCAGCAGCTTACCCCCTAGCGGTCAAGAGACCCAGTACTTC. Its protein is CASSLPPSGQETQYF.

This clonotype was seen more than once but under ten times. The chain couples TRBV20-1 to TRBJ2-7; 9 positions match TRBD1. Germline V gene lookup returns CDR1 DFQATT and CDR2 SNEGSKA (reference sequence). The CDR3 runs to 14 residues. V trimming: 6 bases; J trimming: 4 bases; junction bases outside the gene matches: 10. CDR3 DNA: TGCAGTGCCACCGGGACAGGGAATTTTTACGAGCAGTACTTC. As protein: CSATGTGNFYEQYF.

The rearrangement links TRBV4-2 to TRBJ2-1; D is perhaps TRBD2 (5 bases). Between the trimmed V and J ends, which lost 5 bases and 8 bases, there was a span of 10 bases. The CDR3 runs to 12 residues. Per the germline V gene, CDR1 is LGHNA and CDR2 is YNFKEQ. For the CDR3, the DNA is TGTGCCAGCAGCGGGAGTGGCGATGAGCAGTTCTTC. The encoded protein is CASSGSGDEQFF.

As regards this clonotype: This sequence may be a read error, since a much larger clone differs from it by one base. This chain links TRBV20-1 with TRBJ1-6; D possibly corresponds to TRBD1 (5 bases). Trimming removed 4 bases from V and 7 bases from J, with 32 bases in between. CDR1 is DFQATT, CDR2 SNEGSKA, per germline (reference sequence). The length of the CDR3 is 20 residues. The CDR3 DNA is TGCAGTGCTAAAGTAGTTGCGGTCGGATCCAGGGCAGGGTGGAATTCACCCCTCCACTTT. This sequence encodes CSAKVVAVGSRAGWNSPLHF.

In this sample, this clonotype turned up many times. The CDR3 sequence is CASSMTNQETQYF. DNA of the CDR3: TGTGCCAGTAGTATGACAAACCAAGAGACCCAGTACTTC. V is TRBV19 and J is TRBJ2-5; D uncertain. Trimming pared 3 bases from V and 0 bases from J, leaving 5 bases between. The germline V gene encodes CDR1 LNHDA and CDR2 SQIVND (reference sequence). The CDR3 sequence is 13 residues long.

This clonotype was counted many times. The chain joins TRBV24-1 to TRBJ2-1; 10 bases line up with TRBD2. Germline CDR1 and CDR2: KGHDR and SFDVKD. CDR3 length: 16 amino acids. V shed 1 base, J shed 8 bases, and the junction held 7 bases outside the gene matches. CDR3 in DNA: TGTGCCACCAGTGATTTAGCGGGAGGGCCGGGCCATGAGCAGTTCTTC. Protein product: CATSDLAGGPGHEQFF.

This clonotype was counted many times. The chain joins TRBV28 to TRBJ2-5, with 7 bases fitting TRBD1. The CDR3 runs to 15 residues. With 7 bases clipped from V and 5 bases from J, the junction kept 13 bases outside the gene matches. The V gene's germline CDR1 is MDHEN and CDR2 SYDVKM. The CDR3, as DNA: TGTGCCAGCACGAATGCTTACAGGGGTTGGGAGACCCAGTACTTC. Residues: CASTNAYRGWETQYF.